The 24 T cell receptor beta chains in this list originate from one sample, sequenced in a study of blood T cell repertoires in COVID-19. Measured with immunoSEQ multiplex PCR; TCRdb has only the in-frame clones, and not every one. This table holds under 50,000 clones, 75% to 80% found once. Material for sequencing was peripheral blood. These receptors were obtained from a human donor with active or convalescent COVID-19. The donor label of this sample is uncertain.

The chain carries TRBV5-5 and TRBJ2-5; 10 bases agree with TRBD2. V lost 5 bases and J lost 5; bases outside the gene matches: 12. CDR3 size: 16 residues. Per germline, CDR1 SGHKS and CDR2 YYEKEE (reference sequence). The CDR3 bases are TGTGCCAGCAGTCTGGAGGGACTAGCGAGGATTGAGACCCAGTACTTC. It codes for CASSLEGLARIETQYF.

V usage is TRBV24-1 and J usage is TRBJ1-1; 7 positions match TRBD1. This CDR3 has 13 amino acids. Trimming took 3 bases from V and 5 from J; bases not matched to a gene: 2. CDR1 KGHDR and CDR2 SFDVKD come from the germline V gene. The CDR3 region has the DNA TGTGCCACCAGTGATACAGGGGTGACTGAAGCTTTCTTT. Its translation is CATSDTGVTEAFF.

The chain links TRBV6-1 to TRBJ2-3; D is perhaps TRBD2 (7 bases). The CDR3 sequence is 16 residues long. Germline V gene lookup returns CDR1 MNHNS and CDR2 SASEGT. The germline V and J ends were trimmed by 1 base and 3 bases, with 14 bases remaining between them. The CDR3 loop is CASSEELGGRTDTQYF. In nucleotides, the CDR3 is TGTGCCAGCAGTGAAGAGTTGGGGGGGCGGACAGATACGCAGTATTTT.

The CDR3 coding sequence is TGTGCCAGCAGTTACTGGCTAGCGGCCACAGATACGCAGTATTTT. It is translated as CASSYWLAATDTQYF. The chain couples TRBV6-2 or TRBV6-3 to TRBJ2-3, with 7 bases identical to TRBD2. Germline assignment: CDR1 MNHEY and CDR2 SVGEGT. This CDR3 region has 15 residues. Unmatched junction bases numbered 3, after V lost 1 base and J lost 2 bases.

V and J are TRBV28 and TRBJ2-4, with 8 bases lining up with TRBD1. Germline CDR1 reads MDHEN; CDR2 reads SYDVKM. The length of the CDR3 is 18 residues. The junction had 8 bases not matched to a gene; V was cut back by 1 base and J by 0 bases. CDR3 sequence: CASSLLPGGRLAKNIQYF. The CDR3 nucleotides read TGTGCCAGCAGTTTATTGCCAGGGGGCAGGCTAGCCAAAAACATTCAGTACTTC.

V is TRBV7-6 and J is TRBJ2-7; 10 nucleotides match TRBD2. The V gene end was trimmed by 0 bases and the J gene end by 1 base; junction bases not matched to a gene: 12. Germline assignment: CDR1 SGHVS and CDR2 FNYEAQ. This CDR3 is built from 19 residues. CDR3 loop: CASSLATASGSLGSYEQYF. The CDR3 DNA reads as TGTGCCAGCAGCTTAGCTACGGCTAGCGGGAGTCTCGGGTCCTACGAGCAGTACTTC. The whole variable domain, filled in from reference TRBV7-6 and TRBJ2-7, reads GAGVSQSPRYKVTKRGQDVALRCDPISGHVSLYWYRQALGQGPEFLTYFNYEAQQDKSGLPNDRFSAERPEGSISTLTIQRTEQRDSAMYRCASSLATASGSLGSYEQYFGPGTRLTVT.

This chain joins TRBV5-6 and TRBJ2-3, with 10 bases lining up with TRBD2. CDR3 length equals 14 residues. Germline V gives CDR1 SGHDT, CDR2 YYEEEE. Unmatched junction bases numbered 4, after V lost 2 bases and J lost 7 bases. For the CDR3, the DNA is TGTGCCAGCAGCTTAGCGGGAGGGCCAAATACGCAGTATTTT. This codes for CASSLAGGPNTQYF.

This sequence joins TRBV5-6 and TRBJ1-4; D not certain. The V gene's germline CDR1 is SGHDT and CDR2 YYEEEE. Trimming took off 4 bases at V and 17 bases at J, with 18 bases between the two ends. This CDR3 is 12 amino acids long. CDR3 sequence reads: CASSLRRGVVFF. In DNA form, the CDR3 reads TGTGCCAGCAGCCTTCGGAGAGGCGTCGTATTTTTT.

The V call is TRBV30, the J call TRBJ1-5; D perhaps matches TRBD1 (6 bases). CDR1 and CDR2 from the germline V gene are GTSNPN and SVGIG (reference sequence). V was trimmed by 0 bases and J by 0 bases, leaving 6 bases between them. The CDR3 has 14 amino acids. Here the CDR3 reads CAWSVGGSNQPQHF. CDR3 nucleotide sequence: TGTGCCTGGAGTGTAGGGGGTAGCAATCAGCCCCAGCATTTT.

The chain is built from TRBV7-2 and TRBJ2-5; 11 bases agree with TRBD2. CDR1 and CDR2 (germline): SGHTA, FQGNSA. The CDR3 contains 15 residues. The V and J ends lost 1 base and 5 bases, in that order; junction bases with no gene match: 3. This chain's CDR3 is CASSLGGLAAETQYF. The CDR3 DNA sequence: TGTGCCAGCAGCTTAGGGGGACTAGCGGCCGAGACCCAGTACTTC.

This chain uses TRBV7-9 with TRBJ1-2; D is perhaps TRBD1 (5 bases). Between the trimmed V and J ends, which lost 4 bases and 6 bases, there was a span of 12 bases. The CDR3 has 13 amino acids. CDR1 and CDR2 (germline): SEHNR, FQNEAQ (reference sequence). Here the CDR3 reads CASSSQGSNGYTF. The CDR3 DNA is TGTGCCAGCAGCTCCCAGGGCTCCAATGGCTACACCTTC.

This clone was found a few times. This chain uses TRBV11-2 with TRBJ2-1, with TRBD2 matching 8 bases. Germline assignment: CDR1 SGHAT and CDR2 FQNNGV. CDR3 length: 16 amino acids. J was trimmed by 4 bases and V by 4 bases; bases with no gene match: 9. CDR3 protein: CASSSGFPSGYNEQFF. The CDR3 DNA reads TGTGCCAGCAGCTCTGGCTTCCCTAGCGGGTACAATGAGCAGTTCTTC.

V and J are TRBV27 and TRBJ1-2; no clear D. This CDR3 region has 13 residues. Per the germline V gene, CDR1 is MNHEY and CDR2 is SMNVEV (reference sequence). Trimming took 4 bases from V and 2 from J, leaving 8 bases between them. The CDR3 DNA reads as TGTGCCAGCAGTTGGAGCCAGAACTATGGCTACACCTTC. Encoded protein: CASSWSQNYGYTF.

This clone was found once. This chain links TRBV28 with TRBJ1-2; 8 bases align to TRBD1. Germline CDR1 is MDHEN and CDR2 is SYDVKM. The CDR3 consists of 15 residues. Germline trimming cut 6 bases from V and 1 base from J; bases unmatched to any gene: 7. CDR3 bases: TGTGCCAGCAGCCTCACAGGGGGACATAACTATGGCTACACCTTC. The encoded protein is CASSLTGGHNYGYTF.

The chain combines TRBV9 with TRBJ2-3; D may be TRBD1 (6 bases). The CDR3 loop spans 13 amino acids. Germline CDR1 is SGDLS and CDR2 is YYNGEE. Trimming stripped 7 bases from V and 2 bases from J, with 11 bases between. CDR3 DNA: TGTGCCAGCGGGGGCACGAACACAGATACGCAGTATTTT. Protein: CASGGTNTDTQYF. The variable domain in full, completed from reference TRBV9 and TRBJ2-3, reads DSGVTQTPKHLITATGQRVTLRCSPRSGDLSVYWYQQSLDQGLQFLIQYYNGEERAKGNILERFSAQQFPDLHSELNLSSLELGDSALYFCASGGTNTDTQYFGPGTRLTVL.

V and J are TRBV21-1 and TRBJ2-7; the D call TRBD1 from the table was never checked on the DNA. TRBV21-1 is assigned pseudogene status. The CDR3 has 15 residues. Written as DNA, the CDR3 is TGTGCCAGCAGTAAAGGACAGGGGCCTTCCTACGAGCAGTACTTC. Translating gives CASSKGQGPSYEQYF.

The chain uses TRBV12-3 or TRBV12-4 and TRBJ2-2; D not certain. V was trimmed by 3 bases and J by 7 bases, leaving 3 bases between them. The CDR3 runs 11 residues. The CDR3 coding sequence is TGTGCCAGCAGTTTGAGCGGGGAGCTGTTTTTT. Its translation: CASSLSGELFF.

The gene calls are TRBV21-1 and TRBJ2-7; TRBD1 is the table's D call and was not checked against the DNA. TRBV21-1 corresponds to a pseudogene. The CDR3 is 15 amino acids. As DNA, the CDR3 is TGTGCCAGCAGCAAAGCCATGGCCAGGGGTGACGAGCAGTACTTC. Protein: CASSKAMARGDEQYF.

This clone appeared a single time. The CDR3 nucleotides read TGTGCCAGCAGCGTAGGGGGAGTAGCGGGAAAATATGAGCAGTTCTTC. This gives the protein CASSVGGVAGKYEQFF. The chain recombines TRBV9 with TRBJ2-1; 8 bases align to TRBD2. The CDR3 is 16 amino acids. Trimming took 0 bases from V and 8 from J; bases not matched to a gene: 10. Germline V gene data show CDR1 as SGDLS and CDR2 as YYNGEE.

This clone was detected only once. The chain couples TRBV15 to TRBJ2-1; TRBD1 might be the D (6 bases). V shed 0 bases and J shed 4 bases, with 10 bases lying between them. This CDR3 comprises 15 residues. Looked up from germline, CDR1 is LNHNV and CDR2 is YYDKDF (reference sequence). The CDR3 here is CATSRDGQSYNEQFF. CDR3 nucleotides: TGTGCCACCAGCAGAGATGGACAGTCTTACAATGAGCAGTTCTTC. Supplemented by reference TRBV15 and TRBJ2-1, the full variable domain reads DAMVIQNPRYQVTQFGKPVTLSCSQTLNHNVMYWYQQKSSQAPKLLFHYYDKDFNNEADTPDNFQSRRPNTSFCFLDIRSPGLGDTAMYLCATSRDGQSYNEQFFGPGTRLTVL.

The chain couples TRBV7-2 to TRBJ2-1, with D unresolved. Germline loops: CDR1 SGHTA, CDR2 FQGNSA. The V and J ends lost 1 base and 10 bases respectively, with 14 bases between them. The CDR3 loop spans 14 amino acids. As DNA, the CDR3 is TGTGCCAGCAGCTTAGGGGTCGCCACCGGGGAGCAGTTCTTC. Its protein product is CASSLGVATGEQFF.

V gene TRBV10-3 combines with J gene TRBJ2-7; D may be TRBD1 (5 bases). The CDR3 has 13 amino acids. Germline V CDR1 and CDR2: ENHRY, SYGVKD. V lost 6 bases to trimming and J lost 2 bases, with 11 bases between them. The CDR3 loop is CAISQTAPYEQYF. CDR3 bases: TGTGCCATCAGCCAGACAGCTCCCTACGAGCAGTACTTC.

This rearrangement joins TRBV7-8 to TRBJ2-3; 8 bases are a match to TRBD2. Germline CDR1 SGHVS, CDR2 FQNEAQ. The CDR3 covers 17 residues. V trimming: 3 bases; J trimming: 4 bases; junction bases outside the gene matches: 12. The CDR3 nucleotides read TGTGCCAGCAGCTTCACTACACAGCGGGAGTTGGCAGATACGCAGTATTTT. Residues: CASSFTTQRELADTQYF. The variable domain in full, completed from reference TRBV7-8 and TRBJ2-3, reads GAGVSQSPRYKVAKRGQDVALRCDPISGHVSLFWYQQALGQGPEFLTYFQNEAQLDKSGLPSDRFFAERPEGSVSTLKIQRTQQEDSAVYLCASSFTTQRELADTQYFGPGTRLTVL.

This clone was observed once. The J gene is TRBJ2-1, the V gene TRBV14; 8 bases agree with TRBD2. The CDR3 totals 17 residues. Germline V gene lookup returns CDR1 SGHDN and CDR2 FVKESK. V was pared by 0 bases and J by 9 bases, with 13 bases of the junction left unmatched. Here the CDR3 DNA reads TGTGCCAGCAGCCAAGAAGAAGCGAGCGGGAGAACGGGTGAGCAGTTCTTC. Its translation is CASSQEEASGRTGEQFF.